The clone carrying this T cell receptor (beta chain) has just a few counts. Its antigen remains unknown. The CDR3 runs 14 residues. Trimming took off 3 bases at V and 3 bases at J, with 13 bases between the two ends. Per germline, CDR1 SGHRS and CDR2 YFSETQ. The entry originates in a study of shared clonotypes between healthy human individuals. Study results and caveats: Although depth was large, rarefaction showed that sequencing of the sorted subsets was incomplete.

An even split of each subset's genomic DNA across several immunoSEQ plates was performed. Produced via immunoSEQ multiplex PCR; TCRdb's table is partial and in-frame only. The sample lists about a million clones, about 75% seen once, with 1.4% in the top ten. The V gene is TRBV5-1, the J gene TRBJ2-7, with a weak D call TRBD1 (6 bases). The receptor was isolated from a man aged 18 to 30 in good health. Sequences were obtained from memory CD4+ T cells sorted from blood. The sample's subset: CD45RA-negative fraction. The CDR3 loop reads CASSSGDNVYEQYF. In DNA, the CDR3 is TGCGCCAGCAGCTCAGGGGATAACGTCTACGAGCAGTACTTC. The full variable domain, completed using reference TRBV5-1 and TRBJ2-7, is KAGVTQTPRYLIKTRGQQVTLSCSPISGHRSVSWYQQTPGQGLQFLFEYFSETQRNKGNFPGRFSGRQFSNSRSEMNVSTLELGDSALYLCASSSGDNVYEQYFGPGTRLTVT.